This T cell receptor beta chain was documented in a study of OX40 agonist ivuxolimab in advanced cancers. Background on the study: The study enrolled dose-escalation patients with hepatocellular carcinoma, melanoma, renal cell or head and neck cancer. Study conclusions and caveats: The study found that CD8+ T cells averaged more expanded clones than CD4+.

About this clone: The antigen is unknown.

Here immunoSEQ multiplex PCR was the method, and the copy in TCRdb shows in-frame clones only, minus some. The sample has 55,000 to 75,000 clones; 85% are singletons. CDR1 is MGHDK and CDR2 is SYGVNS in the germline V gene. With V trimmed by 4 bases and J by 3 bases, 8 bases remained unmatched. The CDR3 has 17 amino acids. Material: CD4+ or CD8+ T cells sorted from blood, obtained in a trial of the OX40 agonist ivuxolimab. J is TRBJ2-6 and V is TRBV25-1; 8 bases fit TRBD2. This receptor was taken from an adult with an advanced solid tumor such as melanoma, head and neck, liver or kidney cancer. This chain's CDR3 is CASSAVAGWGGANVLTF. The DNA for the CDR3 is TGTGCCAGCAGTGCTGTAGCGGGATGGGGTGGGGCCAACGTCCTGACTTTC.